This T cell receptor beta chain was recorded in a study of cytomegalovirus exposure and HLA in healthy donors. Study-level information: Earlier findings included roughly 100 million unique TCR beta sequences obtained from 150 million to 200 million T cells.

In the case of this clone: Its antigen is as yet unknown.

The PCR used 60 Vbeta and 13 Jbeta primers. Measured with immunoSEQ multiplex PCR; TCRdb has only the in-frame clones, and not every one. The profile shows 140,000 or so clones, 65% to 80% of them singletons. The ends were cut back, 5 bases at V and 0 bases at J, with 14 bases in the middle. CDR1 SEHNR and CDR2 FQNEAQ come from the germline V gene (reference sequence). CDR3 length: 16 residues. Overall study findings and caveats: Follow-up analysis later connected one missense variant in DCLRE1C with trimming of TCR beta V- and J-genes. In vitro testing confirmed three CMV-associated chains as specific for CMV antigens. Most TCR sequences showed up rarely, but some public TCRs showed up in many donors.

The chain uses TRBV7-9 and TRBJ1-3; no definite D call. The sequenced sample was PBMCs. This TCR was recovered from a woman in her thirties or forties in good health and CMV-seronegative. CDR3 in DNA: TGTGCCAGCAGCCCGGACCGTGAGGGCTCTGGAAACACCATATATTTT. This codes for CASSPDREGSGNTIYF.